The rows below give T cell receptor beta chains drawn from one sample of a study of blood T cells in healthy people across ages. One entry per CDR3 protein results from TCRdb running MiXCR on the 5' RACE reads. Seen here are approximately 800,000 distinct CDR3 sequences, roughly 25% observed once, and the top ten hold under 4.5%. A further study also used this sample, focusing on T cells of mothers and their children.

The sequencing sample was made of blood. These receptor sequences come from a boy aged 10-17 years in good health. The CDR3 runs from the conserved cysteine through the conserved F or W. A D gene is named only where the DNA matches it firmly. Clone size appears in some rows only: once, few, many, or a class for an expanded clone.

V: TRBV15; J: TRBJ2-1; D: TRBD1; size: -; DNA: TGTGCCACCAGCACGCGGACAGGGTACAATGAGCAGTTCTTC; CDR3: CATSTRTGYNEQFF
V: TRBV2; J: TRBJ2-7; D: -; size: -; DNA: TGTGCCAGCAGTGTCGACAGGAACTCCTACGAGCAGTACTTC; CDR3: CASSVDRNSYEQYF
V: TRBV2; J: TRBJ2-1; D: -; size: few; DNA: TGTGCCAGCAGTGGGGACACATACAATGAGCAGTTCTTC; CDR3: CASSGDTYNEQFF
V: TRBV12-3/TRBV12-4; J: TRBJ1-5; D: -; size: few; DNA: TGTGCCAGCAGTGTAAAGGGCCTCTGGCCCCAGCATTTT; CDR3: CASSVKGLWPQHF
V: TRBV20-1; J: TRBJ2-7; D: -; size: many; DNA: TGCAGTGCTAGAGATATAGGCCGGGGGCCCCCCCTCGAGCAGTACTTC; CDR3: CSARDIGRGPPLEQYF
V: TRBV7-9; J: TRBJ1-4; D: -; size: few; DNA: TGTGCCAGCAGCCCGAAGTCTGAGGGGCATGAAAAACTGTTTTTT; CDR3: CASSPKSEGHEKLFF
V: TRBV7-2; J: TRBJ2-3; D: -; size: -; DNA: TGTGCCAGCAGCTCCCAGCGTACTAGCACAGATACGCAGTATTTT; CDR3: CASSSQRTSTDTQYF
V: TRBV4-1; J: TRBJ1-5; D: TRBD1; size: few; DNA: TGCGCCAGCAGCCAGAGGGGGACCCAGGGGGGCGGTCAGCCCCAGCATTTT; CDR3: CASSQRGTQGGGQPQHF
V: TRBV27; J: TRBJ2-7; D: TRBD2; size: few; DNA: TGTGCCAGCAGTTATGGGACTAGTCGGGACGAGCAGTACTTC; CDR3: CASSYGTSRDEQYF
V: TRBV4-1; J: TRBJ2-7; D: -; size: -; DNA: TGCGCCAGCAGCCCTGGGCCCCGGGGGGAGCAGTACTTC; CDR3: CASSPGPRGEQYF
V: TRBV12-3/TRBV12-4; J: TRBJ2-1; D: -; size: -; DNA: TGTGCCAGCAGCCTACAGAATGAGGAGCTCTTC; CDR3: CASSLQNEELF
V: TRBV6-5; J: TRBJ2-4; D: -; size: -; DNA: TGTGCCAGCAGTTACGATGGGGCGAGGTTTGACATTCAGTACTTC; CDR3: CASSYDGARFDIQYF